Reported below is one TCR beta chain. The data derive from a study of blood T cell repertoires in COVID-19. Sequencing was performed with immunoSEQ multiplex PCR; in TCRdb, only in-frame clones are kept and a portion is missing. The data hold fewer than 150,000 clones, with 87% observed a single time. CDR1 and CDR2 from the germline V gene are LNHDA and SQIVND (reference sequence). V lost 11 bases and J lost 1; bases outside the gene matches: 12. This CDR3 has 16 amino acids. The sequence was obtained from a middle-aged woman with acute or convalescent COVID-19. The chain employs TRBV19 and TRBJ2-1; the match to TRBD2 covers 9 bases. Sequencing was done on a sample of peripheral blood. CDR3 sequence (DNA): TGTGCCTCAGAATGGCGGGGGGGGAGTTCCTACAATGAGCAGTTCTTC. Its translation is CASEWRGGSSYNEQFF. Full variable domain (outside the CDR3, taken from reference TRBV19 and TRBJ2-1): DGGITQSPKYLFRKEGQNVTLSCEQNLNHDAMYWYRQDPGQGLRLIYYSQIVNDFQKGDIAEGYSVSREKKESFPLTVTSAQKNPTAFYLCASEWRGGSSYNEQFFGPGTRLTVL.